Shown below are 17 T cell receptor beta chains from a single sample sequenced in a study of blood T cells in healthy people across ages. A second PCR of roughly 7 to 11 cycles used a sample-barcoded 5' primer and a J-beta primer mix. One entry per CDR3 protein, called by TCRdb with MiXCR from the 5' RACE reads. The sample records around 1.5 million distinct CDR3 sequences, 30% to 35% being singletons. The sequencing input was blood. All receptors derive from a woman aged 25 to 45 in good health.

CDR3 sequence: CASQRSGLAGDNEQFF. CDR3 nucleotide sequence: TGTGCCTCCCAACGTTCGGGACTAGCGGGGGACAATGAGCAGTTCTTC. V is TRBV6-6 and J is TRBJ2-1, with 14 bases aligning to TRBD2. The CDR3 consists of 16 residues. Germline V lookup: CDR1 MNHNY, CDR2 SVGAGI (reference sequence). With V trimmed by 11 bases and J by 5 bases, 11 bases remained unmatched.

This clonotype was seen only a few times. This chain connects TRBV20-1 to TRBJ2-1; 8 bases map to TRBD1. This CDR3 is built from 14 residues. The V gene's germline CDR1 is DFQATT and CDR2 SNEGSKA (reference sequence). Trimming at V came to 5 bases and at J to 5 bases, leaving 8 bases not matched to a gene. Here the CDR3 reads CSAHRDRIHNEQFF. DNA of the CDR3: TGCAGTGCTCACCGGGACAGGATTCACAATGAGCAGTTCTTC.

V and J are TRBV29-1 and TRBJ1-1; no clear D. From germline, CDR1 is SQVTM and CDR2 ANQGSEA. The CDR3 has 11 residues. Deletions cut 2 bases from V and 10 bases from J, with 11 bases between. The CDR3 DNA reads TGCAGCGTTGAACGGGTAGCTGGAGCTTTCTTT. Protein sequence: CSVERVAGAFF.

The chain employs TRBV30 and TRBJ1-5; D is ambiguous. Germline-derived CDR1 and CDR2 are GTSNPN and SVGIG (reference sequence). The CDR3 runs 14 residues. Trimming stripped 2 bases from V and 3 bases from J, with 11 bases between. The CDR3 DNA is TGTGCCTGGAGTAGCGGCGGAGTCAATCAGCCCCAGCATTTT. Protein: CAWSSGGVNQPQHF.

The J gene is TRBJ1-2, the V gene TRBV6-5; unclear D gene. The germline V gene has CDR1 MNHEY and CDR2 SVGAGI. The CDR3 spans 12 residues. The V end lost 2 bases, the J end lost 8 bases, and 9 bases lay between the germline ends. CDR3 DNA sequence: TGTGCCAGCAGTTACGACAATCGGGGCTACACCTTC. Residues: CASSYDNRGYTF.

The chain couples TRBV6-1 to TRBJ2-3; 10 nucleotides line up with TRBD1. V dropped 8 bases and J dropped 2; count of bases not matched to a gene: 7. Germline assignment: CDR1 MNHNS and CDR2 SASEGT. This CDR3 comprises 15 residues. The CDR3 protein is CASGPGQGNTDTQYF. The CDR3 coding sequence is TGTGCCAGCGGACCGGGACAGGGGAACACAGATACGCAGTATTTT.

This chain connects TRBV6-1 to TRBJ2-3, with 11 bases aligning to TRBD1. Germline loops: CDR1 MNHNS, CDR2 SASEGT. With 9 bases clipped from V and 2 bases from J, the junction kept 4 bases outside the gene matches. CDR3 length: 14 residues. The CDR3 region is CASRDRGFTDTQYF. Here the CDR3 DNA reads TGTGCCAGTCGGGACAGGGGGTTCACAGATACGCAGTATTTT.

The CDR3 DNA is TGCAGTGCTCCTCGTTTCACAGATACGCAGTATTTT. It translates to CSAPRFTDTQYF. V and J are TRBV20-1 and TRBJ2-3; D gene unclear. CDR1 is DFQATT and CDR2 is SNEGSKA in the germline V gene (reference sequence). Trimming pared 5 bases from V and 2 bases from J, leaving 8 bases between. There are 12 residues in the CDR3.

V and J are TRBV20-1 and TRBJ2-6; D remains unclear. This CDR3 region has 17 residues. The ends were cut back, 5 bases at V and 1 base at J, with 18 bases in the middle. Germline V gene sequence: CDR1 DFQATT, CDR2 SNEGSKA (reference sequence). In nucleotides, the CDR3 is TGCAGTGCTTATGACGGGTCCGCGGTATCTGGGGCCAACGTCCTGACTTTC. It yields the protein CSAYDGSAVSGANVLTF.

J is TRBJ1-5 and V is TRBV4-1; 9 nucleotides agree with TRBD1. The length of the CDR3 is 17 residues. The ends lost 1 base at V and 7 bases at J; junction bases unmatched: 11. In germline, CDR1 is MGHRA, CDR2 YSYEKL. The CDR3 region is CASSQVGRGQGKQPQHF. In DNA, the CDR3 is TGCGCCAGCAGCCAAGTGGGGAGGGGACAGGGAAAGCAGCCCCAGCATTTT.

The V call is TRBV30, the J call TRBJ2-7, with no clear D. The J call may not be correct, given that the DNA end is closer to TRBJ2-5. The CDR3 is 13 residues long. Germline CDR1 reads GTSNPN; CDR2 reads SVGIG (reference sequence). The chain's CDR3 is CAWSFSRVETQYF. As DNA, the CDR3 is TGTGCCTGGAGTTTCTCTAGGGTAGAGACCCAGTACTTC.

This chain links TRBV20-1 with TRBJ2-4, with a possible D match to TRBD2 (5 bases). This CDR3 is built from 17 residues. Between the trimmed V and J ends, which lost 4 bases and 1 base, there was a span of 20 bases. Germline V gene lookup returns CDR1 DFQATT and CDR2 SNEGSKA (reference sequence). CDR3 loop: CSATRSRTRSAKNIQYF. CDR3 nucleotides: TGCAGTGCTACCAGAAGTAGGACTCGAAGCGCCAAAAACATTCAGTACTTC.

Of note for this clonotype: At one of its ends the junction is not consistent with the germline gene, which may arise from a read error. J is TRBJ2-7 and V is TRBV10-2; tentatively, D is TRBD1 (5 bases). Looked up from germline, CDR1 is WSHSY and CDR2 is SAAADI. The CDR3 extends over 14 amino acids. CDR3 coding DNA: TGCGCCAGCAGTAAGTCAGGACACAAGTCTGTGCAGTACTTC. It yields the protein CASSKSGHKSVQYF.

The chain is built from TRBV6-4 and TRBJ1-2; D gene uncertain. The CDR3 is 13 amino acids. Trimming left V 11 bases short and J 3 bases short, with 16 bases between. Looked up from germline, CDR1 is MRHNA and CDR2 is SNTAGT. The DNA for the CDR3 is TGTGCCTTCCATGTGAGGGAAGACTATGGCTACACCTTC. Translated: CAFHVREDYGYTF.

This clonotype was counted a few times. The CDR3 here is CSVGFQGAGEQYF. The CDR3 nucleotides are TGCAGCGTGGGGTTTCAGGGGGCCGGGGAGCAGTACTTC. V is TRBV29-1 and J is TRBJ2-7, with 8 bases fitting TRBD1. This CDR3 contains 13 residues. The V gene's germline CDR1 is SQVTM and CDR2 ANQGSEA. The ends lost 6 bases at V and 7 bases at J; junction bases unmatched: 11.

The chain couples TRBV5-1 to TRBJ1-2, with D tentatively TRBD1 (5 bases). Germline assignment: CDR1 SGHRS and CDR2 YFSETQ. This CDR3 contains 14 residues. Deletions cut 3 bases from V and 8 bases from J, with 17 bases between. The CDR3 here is CASSSLEGLEGYTF. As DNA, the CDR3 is TGCGCCAGCAGCTCCTTGGAGGGGCTAGAGGGCTACACCTTC.

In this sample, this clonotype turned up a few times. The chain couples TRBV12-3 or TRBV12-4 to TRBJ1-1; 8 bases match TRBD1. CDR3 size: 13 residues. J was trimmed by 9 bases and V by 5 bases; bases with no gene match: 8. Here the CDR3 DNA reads TGTGCCAGCAGTCGCGGACAGGGTGGGAAAGCTTTCTTT. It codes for CASSRGQGGKAFF.